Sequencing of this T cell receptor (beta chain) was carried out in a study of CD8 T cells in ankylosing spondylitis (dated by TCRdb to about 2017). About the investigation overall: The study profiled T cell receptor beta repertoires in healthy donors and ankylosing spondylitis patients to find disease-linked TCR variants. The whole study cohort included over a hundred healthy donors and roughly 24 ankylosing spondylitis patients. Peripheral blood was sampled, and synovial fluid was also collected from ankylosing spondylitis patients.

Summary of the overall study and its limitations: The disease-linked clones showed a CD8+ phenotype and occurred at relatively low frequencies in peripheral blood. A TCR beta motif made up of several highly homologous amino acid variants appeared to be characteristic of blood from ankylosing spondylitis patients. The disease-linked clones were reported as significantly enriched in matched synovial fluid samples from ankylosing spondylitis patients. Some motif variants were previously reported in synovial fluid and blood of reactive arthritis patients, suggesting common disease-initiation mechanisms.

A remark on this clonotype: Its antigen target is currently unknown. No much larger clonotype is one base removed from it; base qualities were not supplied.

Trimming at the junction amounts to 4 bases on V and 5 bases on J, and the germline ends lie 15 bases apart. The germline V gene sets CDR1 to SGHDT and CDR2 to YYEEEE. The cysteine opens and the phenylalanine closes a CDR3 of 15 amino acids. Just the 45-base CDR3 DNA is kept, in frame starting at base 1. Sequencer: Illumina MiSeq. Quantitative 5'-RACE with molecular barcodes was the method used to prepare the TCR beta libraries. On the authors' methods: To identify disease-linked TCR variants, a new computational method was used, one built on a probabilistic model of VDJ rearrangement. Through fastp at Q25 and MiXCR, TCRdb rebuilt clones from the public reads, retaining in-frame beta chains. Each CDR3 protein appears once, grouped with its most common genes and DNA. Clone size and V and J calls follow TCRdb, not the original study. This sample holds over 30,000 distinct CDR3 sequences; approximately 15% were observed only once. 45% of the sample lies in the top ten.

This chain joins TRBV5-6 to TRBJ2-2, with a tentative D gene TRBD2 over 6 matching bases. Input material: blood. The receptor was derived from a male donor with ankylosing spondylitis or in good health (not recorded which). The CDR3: CASSPRGEGTGELFF. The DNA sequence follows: TGTGCCAGCAGCCCGCGGGGAGAGGGGACCGGGGAGCTGTTTTTT. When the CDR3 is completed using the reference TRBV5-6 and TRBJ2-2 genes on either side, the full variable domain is DAGVTQSPTHLIKTRGQQVTLRCSPKSGHDTVSWYQQALGQGPQFIFQYYEEEERQRGNFPDRFSGHQFPNYSSELNVNALLLGDSALYLCASSPRGEGTGELFFGEGSRLTVL.